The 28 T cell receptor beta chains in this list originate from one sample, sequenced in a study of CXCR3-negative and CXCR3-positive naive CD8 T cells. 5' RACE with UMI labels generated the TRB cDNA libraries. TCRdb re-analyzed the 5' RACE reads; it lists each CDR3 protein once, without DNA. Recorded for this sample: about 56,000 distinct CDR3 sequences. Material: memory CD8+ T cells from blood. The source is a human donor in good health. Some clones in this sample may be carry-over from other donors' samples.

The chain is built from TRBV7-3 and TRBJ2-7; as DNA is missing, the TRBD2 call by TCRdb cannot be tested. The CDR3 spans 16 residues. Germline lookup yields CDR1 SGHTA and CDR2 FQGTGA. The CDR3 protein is CASSQTGLTGAYEQYF. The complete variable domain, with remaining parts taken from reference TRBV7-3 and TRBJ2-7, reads GAGVSQTPSNKVTEKGKYVELRCDPISGHTALYWYRQSLGQGPEFLIYFQGTGAADDSGLPNDRFFAVRPEGSVSTLKIQRTERGDSAVYLCASSQTGLTGAYEQYFGPGTRLTVT.

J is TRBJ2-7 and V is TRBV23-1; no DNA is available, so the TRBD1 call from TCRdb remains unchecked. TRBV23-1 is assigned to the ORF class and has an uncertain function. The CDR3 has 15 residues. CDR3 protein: CASSQTLTGDYEQYF.

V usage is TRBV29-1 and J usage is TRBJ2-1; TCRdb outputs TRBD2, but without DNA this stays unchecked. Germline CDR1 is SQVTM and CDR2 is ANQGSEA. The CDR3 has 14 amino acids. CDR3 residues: CSYSGPNSYNEQFF.

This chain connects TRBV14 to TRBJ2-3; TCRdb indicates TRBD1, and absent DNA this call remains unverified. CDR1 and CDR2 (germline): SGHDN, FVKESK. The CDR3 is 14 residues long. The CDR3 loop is CASSPRQGADTQYF.

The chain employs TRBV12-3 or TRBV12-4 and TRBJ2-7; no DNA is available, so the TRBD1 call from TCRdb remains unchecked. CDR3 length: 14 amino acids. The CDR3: CASSPGQGTPEQYF.

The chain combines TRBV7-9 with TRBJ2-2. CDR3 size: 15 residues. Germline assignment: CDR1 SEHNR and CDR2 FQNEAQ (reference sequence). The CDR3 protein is CASSSSESNTGELFF.

The chain's CDR3 is CASSLVPGRNTEAFF. This sequence joins TRBV7-9 and TRBJ1-1; TCRdb returns TRBD1, unconfirmable since there is no DNA. The germline V gene encodes CDR1 SEHNR and CDR2 FQNEAQ (reference sequence). The CDR3 contains 15 residues.

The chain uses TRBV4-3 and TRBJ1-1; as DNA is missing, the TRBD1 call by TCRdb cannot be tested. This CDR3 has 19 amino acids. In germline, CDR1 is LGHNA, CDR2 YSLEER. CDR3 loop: CASSLYLRDRVPGDTEAFF.

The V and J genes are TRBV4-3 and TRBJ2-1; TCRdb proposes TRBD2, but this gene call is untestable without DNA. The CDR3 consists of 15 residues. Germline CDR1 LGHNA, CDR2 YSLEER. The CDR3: CASSPIAGENNEQFF.

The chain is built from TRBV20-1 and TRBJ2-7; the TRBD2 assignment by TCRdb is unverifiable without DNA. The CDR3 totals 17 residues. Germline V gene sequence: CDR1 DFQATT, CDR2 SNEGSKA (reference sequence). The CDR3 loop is CSATNRPPSGNSYEQYF.

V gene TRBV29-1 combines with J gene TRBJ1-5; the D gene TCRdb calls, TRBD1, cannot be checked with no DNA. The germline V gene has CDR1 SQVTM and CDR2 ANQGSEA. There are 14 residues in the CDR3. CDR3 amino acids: CSVMGSGLNQPQHF.

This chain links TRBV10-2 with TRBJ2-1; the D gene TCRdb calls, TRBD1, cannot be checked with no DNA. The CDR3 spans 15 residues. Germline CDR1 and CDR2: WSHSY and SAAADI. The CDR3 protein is CASSDRLAPNNEQFF.

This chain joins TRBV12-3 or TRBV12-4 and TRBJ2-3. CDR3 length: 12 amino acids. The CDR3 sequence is CASSNPIDTQYF.

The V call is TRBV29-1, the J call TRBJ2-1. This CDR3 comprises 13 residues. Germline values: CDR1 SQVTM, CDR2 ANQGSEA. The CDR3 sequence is CSVVLSSYNEQFF.

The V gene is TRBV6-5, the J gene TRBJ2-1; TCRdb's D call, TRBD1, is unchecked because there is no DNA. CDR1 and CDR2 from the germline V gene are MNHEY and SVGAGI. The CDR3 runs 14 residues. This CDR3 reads CASSPGQGANEQFF.

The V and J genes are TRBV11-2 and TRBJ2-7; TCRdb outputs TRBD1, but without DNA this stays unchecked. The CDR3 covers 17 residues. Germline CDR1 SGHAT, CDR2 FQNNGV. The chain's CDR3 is CASRSPLGGSRQYEQYF.

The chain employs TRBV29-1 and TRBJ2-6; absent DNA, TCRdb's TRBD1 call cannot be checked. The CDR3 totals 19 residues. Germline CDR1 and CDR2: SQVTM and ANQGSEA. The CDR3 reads CSVEAQGAVIGSGANVLTF. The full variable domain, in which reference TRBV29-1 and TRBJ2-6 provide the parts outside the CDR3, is SAVISQKPSRDICQRGTSLTIQCQVDSQVTMMFWYRQQPGQSLTLIATANQGSEATYESGFVIDKFPISRPNLTFSTLTVSNMSPEDSSIYLCSVEAQGAVIGSGANVLTFGAGSRLTVL.

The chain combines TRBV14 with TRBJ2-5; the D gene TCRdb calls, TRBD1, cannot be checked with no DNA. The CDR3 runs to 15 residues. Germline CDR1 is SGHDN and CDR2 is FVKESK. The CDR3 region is CASSQGQGIRETQYF.

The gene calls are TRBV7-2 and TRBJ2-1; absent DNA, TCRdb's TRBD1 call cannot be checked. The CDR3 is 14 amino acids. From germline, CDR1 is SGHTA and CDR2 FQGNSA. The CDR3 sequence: CASSLGGIYNEQFF.

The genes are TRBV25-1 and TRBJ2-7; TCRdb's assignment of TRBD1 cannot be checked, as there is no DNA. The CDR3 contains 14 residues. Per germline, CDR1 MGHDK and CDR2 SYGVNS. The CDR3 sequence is CASSESRTAYEQYF.

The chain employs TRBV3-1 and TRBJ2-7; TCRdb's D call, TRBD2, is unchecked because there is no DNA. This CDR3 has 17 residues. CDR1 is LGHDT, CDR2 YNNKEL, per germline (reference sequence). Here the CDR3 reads CASSQTSSGGLYDEQYF.

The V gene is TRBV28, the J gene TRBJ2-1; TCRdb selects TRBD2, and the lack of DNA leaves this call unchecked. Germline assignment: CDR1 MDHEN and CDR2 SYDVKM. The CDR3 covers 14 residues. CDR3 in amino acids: CASSMALGPNEQFF.

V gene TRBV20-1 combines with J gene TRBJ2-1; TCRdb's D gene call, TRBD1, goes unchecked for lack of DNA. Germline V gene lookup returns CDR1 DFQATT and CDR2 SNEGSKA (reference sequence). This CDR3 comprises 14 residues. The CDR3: CSASLRGDYNEQFF.

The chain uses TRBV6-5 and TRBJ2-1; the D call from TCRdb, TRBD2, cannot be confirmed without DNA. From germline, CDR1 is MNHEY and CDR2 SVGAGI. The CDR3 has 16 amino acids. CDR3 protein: CASTYFSGGPVNEQFF.

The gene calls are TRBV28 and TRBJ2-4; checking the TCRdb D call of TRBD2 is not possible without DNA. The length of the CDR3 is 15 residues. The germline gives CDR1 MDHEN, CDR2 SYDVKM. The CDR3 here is CASSLTGGSKNIQYF.

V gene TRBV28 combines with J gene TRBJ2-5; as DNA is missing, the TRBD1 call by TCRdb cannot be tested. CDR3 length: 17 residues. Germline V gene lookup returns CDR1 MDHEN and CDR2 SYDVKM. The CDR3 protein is CASGTHIGADLGETQYF.

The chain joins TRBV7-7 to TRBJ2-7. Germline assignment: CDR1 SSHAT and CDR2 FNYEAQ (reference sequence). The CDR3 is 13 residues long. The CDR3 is CASSLRRDVEQYF.

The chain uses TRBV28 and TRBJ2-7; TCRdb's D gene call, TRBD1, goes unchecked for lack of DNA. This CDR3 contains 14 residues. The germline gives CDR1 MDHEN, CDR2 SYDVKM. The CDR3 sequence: CASTSGTGNYEQYF.